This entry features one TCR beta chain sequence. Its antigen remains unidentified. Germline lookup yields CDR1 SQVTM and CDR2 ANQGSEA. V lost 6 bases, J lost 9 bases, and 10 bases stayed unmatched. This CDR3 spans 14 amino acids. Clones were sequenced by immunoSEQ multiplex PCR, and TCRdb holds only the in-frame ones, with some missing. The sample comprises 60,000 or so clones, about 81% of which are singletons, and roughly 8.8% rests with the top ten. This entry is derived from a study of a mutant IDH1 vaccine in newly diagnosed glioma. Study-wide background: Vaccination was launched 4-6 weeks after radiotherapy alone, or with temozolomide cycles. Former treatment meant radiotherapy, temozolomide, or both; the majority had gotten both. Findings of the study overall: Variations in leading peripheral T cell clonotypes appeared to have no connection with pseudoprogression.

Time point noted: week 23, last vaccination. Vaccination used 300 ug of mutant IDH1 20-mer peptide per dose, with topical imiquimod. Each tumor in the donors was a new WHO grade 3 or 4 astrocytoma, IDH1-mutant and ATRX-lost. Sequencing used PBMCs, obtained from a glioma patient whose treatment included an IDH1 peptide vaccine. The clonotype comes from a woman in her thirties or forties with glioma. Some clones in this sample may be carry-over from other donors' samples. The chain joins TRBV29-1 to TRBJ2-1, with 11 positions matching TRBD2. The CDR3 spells CSVPGTSGGGEQFF. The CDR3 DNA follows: TGCAGCGTCCCCGGGACTAGCGGAGGCGGTGAGCAGTTCTTC.